The source of this T cell receptor beta chain is a study of blood T cell repertoires in COVID-19. About the study: Samples representing acute and convalescent COVID-19 were sourced from the United States, Italy and Spain.

The participants were between roughly 18 and 89 years old and came from 24 US areas. The CDR3 covers 13 residues. Per germline, CDR1 SEHNR and CDR2 FQNEAQ (reference sequence). V shed 3 bases and J shed 5 bases, with 11 bases lying between them. Study processing details: Reference gene primer amplification gave estimated nucleated cell counts. The data were produced by immunoSEQ multiplex PCR, yet TCRdb's version contains in-frame clones alone and is incomplete. The V and J calls and the clone size are those of that table, but D and trimming were determined from the DNA. The sample consists of a few hundred thousand clones, around 90% of them appearing once.

The rearrangement joins TRBV7-9 to TRBJ2-7, with a weak D call TRBD2 (6 bases). The sample comprised PBMCs or T cells enriched from blood (not recorded which). This sequence was found in a woman in her fifties or sixties who had recovered from COVID-19. CDR3 protein: CASSLTSFDEQYF. The CDR3 DNA follows: TGTGCCAGCAGCTTGACTAGTTTCGACGAGCAGTACTTC.